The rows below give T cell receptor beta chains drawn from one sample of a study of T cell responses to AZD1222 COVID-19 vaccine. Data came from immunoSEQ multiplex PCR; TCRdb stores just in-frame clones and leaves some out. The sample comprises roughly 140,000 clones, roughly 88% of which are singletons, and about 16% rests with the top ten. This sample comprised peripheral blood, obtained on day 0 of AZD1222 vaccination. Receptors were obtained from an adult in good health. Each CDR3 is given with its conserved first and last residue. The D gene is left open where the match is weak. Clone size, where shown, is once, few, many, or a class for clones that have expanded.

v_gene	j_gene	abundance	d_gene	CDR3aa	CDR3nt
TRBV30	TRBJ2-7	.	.	CACYGSRAQRGSYEQYF	TGTGCCTGTTATGGGAGCAGGGCGCAAAGGGGCTCCTACGAGCAGTACTTC
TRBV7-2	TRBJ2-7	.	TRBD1	CASSSQGAGYEQYF	TGTGCCAGCAGCTCCCAGGGGGCGGGCTACGAGCAGTACTTC
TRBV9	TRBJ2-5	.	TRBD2	CASSVASGGPRTETQYF	TGTGCCAGCAGCGTAGCTAGCGGGGGCCCCAGAACAGAGACCCAGTACTTC
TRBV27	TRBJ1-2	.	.	CASSLSRVGADGYTF	TGTGCCAGCAGTTTATCCCGGGTAGGGGCGGATGGCTACACCTTC
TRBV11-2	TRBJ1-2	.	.	CASSPEGGAYGYTF	TGTGCCAGCAGCCCCGAGGGGGGGGCGTATGGCTACACCTTC
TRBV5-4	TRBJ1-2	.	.	CASSFVESFYGYTF	TGTGCCAGCAGCTTTGTGGAGTCCTTCTATGGCTACACCTTC
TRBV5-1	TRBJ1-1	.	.	CASSLGQETEAFF	TGCGCCAGCAGCTTAGGCCAGGAAACTGAAGCTTTCTTT
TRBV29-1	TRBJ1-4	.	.	CSVVSGWDEKLFF	TGCAGCGTTGTTTCGGGGTGGGATGAAAAACTGTTTTTT
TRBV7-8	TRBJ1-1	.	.	CASSLTPEGTEAFF	TGTGCCAGCAGCTTGACCCCTGAGGGCACTGAAGCTTTCTTT
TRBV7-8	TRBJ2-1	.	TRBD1	CASSLARQGGNNEQFF	TGTGCCAGCAGCTTAGCGCGACAGGGGGGAAACAATGAGCAGTTCTTC
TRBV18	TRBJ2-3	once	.	CASSPPPNGPTQYF	TGTGCCAGCTCACCACCGCCGAACGGGCCTACGCAGTATTTT
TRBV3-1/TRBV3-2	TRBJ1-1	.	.	CASSQGSYEAFF	TGTGCCAGCAGCCAAGGCAGCTATGAAGCTTTCTTT
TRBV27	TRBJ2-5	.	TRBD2	CASMGLAGGEETQYF	TGTGCCAGCATGGGACTAGCGGGGGGGGAGGAGACCCAGTACTTC
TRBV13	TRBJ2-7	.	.	CASSLGLYEQYF	TGTGCCAGCAGCTTAGGTCTCTACGAGCAGTACTTC
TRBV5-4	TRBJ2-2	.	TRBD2	CASSKGLAGNTGELFF	TGTGCCAGCAGCAAAGGACTAGCGGGAAACACCGGGGAGCTGTTTTTT
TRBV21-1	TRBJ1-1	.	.	CASSKPGNTEAFF	TGTGCCAGCAGCAAACCCGGAAACACTGAAGCTTTCTTT
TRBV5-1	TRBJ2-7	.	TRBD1	CASSLGLGTGGYEQYF	TGCGCCAGCAGCTTAGGGCTGGGGACAGGGGGCTACGAGCAGTACTTC
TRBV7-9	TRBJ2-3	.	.	CASSFAVGTQYF	TGTGCCAGCAGCTTTGCGGTCGGTACGCAGTATTTT
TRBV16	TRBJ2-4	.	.	CASSHWTVEAKNIQYF	TGTGCCAGCAGCCATTGGACAGTGGAAGCCAAAAACATTCAGTACTTC
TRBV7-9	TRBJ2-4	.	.	CASSLFRTEINIQYF	TGTGCCAGCAGCTTATTCAGGACAGAGATAAACATTCAGTACTTC
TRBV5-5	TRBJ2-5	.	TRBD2	CASALPGRGGETQYF	TGTGCCAGCGCCTTACCGGGGCGGGGGGGAGAGACCCAGTACTTC
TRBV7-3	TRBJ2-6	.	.	CASSPGQGGANVLTF	TGTGCCAGCAGCCCAGGCCAGGGAGGGGCCAACGTCCTGACTTTC
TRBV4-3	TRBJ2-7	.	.	CASSVLRGGSYEQYF	TGCGCCAGCAGCGTCCTTAGAGGCGGCTCCTACGAGCAGTACTTC
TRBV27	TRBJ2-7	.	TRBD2	CASSRLAGVIYEQYF	TGTGCCAGCAGTAGACTAGCGGGGGTGATATACGAGCAGTACTTC
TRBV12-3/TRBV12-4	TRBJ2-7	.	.	CASSLNDPYEQYF	TGTGCCAGCAGTTTGAATGACCCCTACGAGCAGTACTTC
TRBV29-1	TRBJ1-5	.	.	CSVGGDGDQPQHF	TGCAGCGTTGGGGGGGATGGGGATCAGCCCCAGCATTTT
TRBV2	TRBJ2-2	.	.	CASIGGGPNTGELFF	TGTGCCAGTATAGGGGGGGGCCCGAACACCGGGGAGCTGTTTTTT
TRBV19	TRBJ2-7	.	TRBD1	CASSSGTGAYEQYF	TGTGCCAGTAGCTCCGGGACAGGGGCCTACGAGCAGTACTTC
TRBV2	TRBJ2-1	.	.	CASTLDSSSYNEQFF	TGTGCCAGCACCCTGGACAGCAGCTCCTACAATGAGCAGTTCTTC
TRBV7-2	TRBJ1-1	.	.	CASSVNDGDTEAFF	TGTGCCAGCAGCGTGAACGACGGGGACACTGAAGCTTTCTTT
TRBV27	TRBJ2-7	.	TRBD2	CASSLFAGTSGNYEQYF	TGTGCCAGCAGTTTATTCGCTGGGACTAGCGGAAACTACGAGCAGTACTTC
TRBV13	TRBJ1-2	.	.	CASNFRRQALDYGYTF	TGTGCCAGCAACTTCCGTCGACAGGCCCTCGACTATGGCTACACCTTC
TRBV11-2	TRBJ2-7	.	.	CASSPIFQAGEQYF	TGTGCCAGCAGCCCAATTTTCCAGGCTGGAGAGCAGTACTTC
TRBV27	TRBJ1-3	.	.	CASSSYWQPSSGNTIYF	TGTGCCAGCAGTTCATATTGGCAGCCGAGCTCTGGAAACACCATATATTTT
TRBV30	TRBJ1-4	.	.	CALGGSANEKLFF	TGTGCACTTGGGGGGTCGGCTAATGAAAAACTGTTTTTT